Described below is a single T cell receptor (beta chain) sequence and its context. Its antigen is as yet unknown. Germline CDR1 is SGHDN and CDR2 is FVKESK. The CDR3 is made up of 17 amino acids. The ends lost 6 bases at V and 0 bases at J; junction bases unmatched: 10. CD4+CD25+CD127- Tregs, CD4+CD25- non-Tregs, CD4 and CD8 cells were sorted. The data derive from a study of Tregs in tolerant kidney transplant recipients. Some clones are missing from TCRdb's copy, which holds only in-frame ones; the method was immunoSEQ multiplex PCR. The table shows roughly 80,000 clones, with approximately 90% occurring only once. Study-wide findings and caveats: No direct test of biological reproducibility was done here. In tolerant patients, donor-specific Tregs outgrew total Tregs, suggesting antigen-driven expansion. Expanding Tregs on activated donor B cells appeared to best identify donor-specific TCRbeta clones.

The chain employs TRBV14 and TRBJ2-7, with 11 bases identical to TRBD2. The sample here was Tregs from blood, taken before the transplant. The receptor's source is a human donor who received a combined kidney and bone marrow transplant. This CDR3 is CASSLGVLAGGSYEQYF. Written as DNA, the CDR3 is TGTGCCAGCAGTCTCGGGGTGCTAGCGGGGGGCTCCTACGAGCAGTACTTC. Complete variable domain (other parts from reference TRBV14 and TRBJ2-7): EAGVTQFPSHSVIEKGQTVTLRCDPISGHDNLYWYRRVMGKEIKFLLHFVKESKQDESGMPNNRFLAERTGGTYSTLKVQPAELEDSGVYFCASSLGVLAGGSYEQYFGPGTRLTVT.